These 22 T cell receptor beta chains share one sample of origin, sequenced in a study of control samples from healthy donors and cancer patients. Method: immunoSEQ multiplex PCR; TCRdb's copy keeps in-frame clones and lacks some. This sample has around 100,000 clones, with 80% to 95% found just once. Material for sequencing was blood. All receptors come from a human donor in good health. The donor label of this sample is uncertain.

Concerning this clone itself: The CDR3 does not end in the conserved phenylalanine or tryptophan, so this is likely a read error. The limits of the CDR3 on the DNA are not certain, so only TCRdb's listed CDR3 is given. This chain links TRBV3-1 (or the pseudogene TRBV3-2) with TRBJ1-2; the table's D call, TRBD1, was not checked against the DNA. The CDR3 is 12 residues long, counting both termini. Looked up from germline, CDR1 is LGHDT and CDR2 is YNNKEL (reference sequence). CDR3 residues: CASSQDRGAGVL.

The chain uses TRBV11-3 and TRBJ2-2; TRBD1 matches 9 bases. CDR3 size: 14 residues. Germline-derived CDR1 and CDR2 are SGHNT and YENEEA. Germline trimming cut 4 bases from V and 6 bases from J; bases unmatched to any gene: 3. The CDR3 region is CASSSGTGPGELFF. Written as DNA, the CDR3 is TGTGCCAGCAGCTCCGGGACAGGGCCCGGGGAGCTGTTTTTT.

The chain employs TRBV7-9 and TRBJ1-4, with D unclear. The CDR3 is made up of 16 amino acids. Germline CDR1 is SEHNR and CDR2 is FQNEAQ (reference sequence). V shed 0 bases and J shed 8 bases, with 16 bases lying between them. Written as DNA, the CDR3 is TGTGCCAGCAGCTTAGCGCTAGGCCTCATGGAGGAAAAACTGTTTTTT. This gives the protein CASSLALGLMEEKLFF.

V gene TRBV2 combines with J gene TRBJ2-7; no clear D gene. The CDR3 spans 14 residues. V lost 4 bases, J lost 0 bases, and 10 bases lay in between. Germline values: CDR1 SNHLY, CDR2 FYNNEI. The chain's CDR3 is CASSGLLYSYEQYF. The CDR3 coding sequence is TGTGCCAGCAGTGGACTCCTTTACTCCTACGAGCAGTACTTC.

V gene TRBV19 combines with J gene TRBJ1-5; no definite D call. Trimming removed 5 bases from V and 2 bases from J, with 13 bases in between. Germline-derived CDR1 and CDR2 are LNHDA and SQIVND (reference sequence). The CDR3 extends over 15 amino acids. The CDR3 nucleotides read TGTGCCAGTAGTCCTTCTACAGTTGGCAATCAGCCCCAGCATTTT. It is translated as CASSPSTVGNQPQHF.

Here the CDR3 DNA reads TGTGCCAGCAGTAGACAAATACAGGGGCCGGGCCAGCCCCAGCATTTT. As protein: CASSRQIQGPGQPQHF. The V and J genes are TRBV5-5 and TRBJ1-5; 7 bases align to TRBD1. Germline lookup yields CDR1 SGHKS and CDR2 YYEKEE (reference sequence). The trim removed 5 bases at V and 7 bases at J, leaving 15 bases unmatched. The CDR3 totals 16 residues. The variable domain in full, completed from reference TRBV5-5 and TRBJ1-5, reads DAGVTQSPTHLIKTRGQQVTLRCSPISGHKSVSWYQQVLGQGPQFIFQYYEKEERGRGNFPDRFSARQFPNYSSELNVNALLLGDSALYLCASSRQIQGPGQPQHFGDGTRLSIL.

This chain's CDR3 is CASSPRGGQGDTGELFF. In nucleotides, the CDR3 is TGTGCCAGCAGTCCGCGGGGGGGACAGGGGGACACCGGGGAGCTGTTTTTT. This chain uses TRBV25-1 with TRBJ2-2, with 11 bases matching TRBD1. Losses at the gene ends were 5 bases for V and 3 bases for J; bases not matched to a gene: 8. CDR1 and CDR2 from the germline V gene are MGHDK and SYGVNS. The CDR3 is 17 residues long.

The J gene is TRBJ1-1, the V gene TRBV21-1; the table's D call, TRBD1, has no DNA check behind it. TRBV21-1 is a known pseudogene. The CDR3 length is 14 residues. In DNA, the CDR3 is TGTGCCAGCCTGGAAGGGGGTCCCCTCACTGAAGCTTTCTTT. Its translation: CASLEGGPLTEAFF.

The chain carries TRBV15 and TRBJ2-7; TRBD1 matches at 8 bases. From germline, CDR1 is LNHNV and CDR2 YYDKDF (reference sequence). Trimming took 2 bases from V and 4 from J; bases not matched to a gene: 4. The CDR3 contains 14 residues. The CDR3 DNA is TGTGCCACCAGCAGACACAGGGGGGAGTACGAGCAGTACTTC. Protein sequence: CATSRHRGEYEQYF.

This clone showed up just once. The chain carries TRBV7-8 and TRBJ1-1, with unresolved D. Per the germline V gene, CDR1 is SGHVS and CDR2 is FQNEAQ. Trimming shortened V by 2 bases and J by 8 bases, and 15 bases separated the two germline ends. The CDR3 consists of 14 residues. CDR3 loop: CASSLPLGSEEAFF. The CDR3 DNA follows: TGTGCCAGCAGCTTACCCTTAGGATCGGAAGAAGCTTTCTTT.

The chain has TRBV2 and TRBJ1-2, with D unresolved. Per germline, CDR1 SNHLY and CDR2 FYNNEI. V was clipped by 0 bases and J by 4 bases, with 12 bases between them. This CDR3 has 15 amino acids. The CDR3 protein is CASSEAGYGFYGYTF. In nucleotides, the CDR3 is TGTGCCAGCAGTGAAGCAGGGTATGGATTCTATGGCTACACCTTC.

The chain recombines TRBV29-1 with TRBJ1-3; a possible D gene is TRBD1 (6 bases). The CDR3 has 13 amino acids. CDR1 is SQVTM, CDR2 ANQGSEA, per germline. Deletions cut 5 bases from V and 3 bases from J, with 11 bases between. The CDR3 reads CSVTGLSGNTIYF. DNA of the CDR3: TGCAGCGTTACAGGGTTAAGTGGAAACACCATATATTTT.

The V call is TRBV2, the J call TRBJ1-5; D unresolved. CDR1 and CDR2 from the germline V gene are SNHLY and FYNNEI. V was shortened by 1 base and J by 11 bases, with 12 bases between the two germline ends. CDR3 size: 13 residues. For the CDR3, the DNA is TGTGCCAGCAGTGAAGAAGACCTGCGGTCCCAGCATTTT. This sequence encodes CASSEEDLRSQHF.

The sample holds a few counts of this clone. The gene calls are TRBV19 and TRBJ2-3; D remains unclear. With 5 bases removed from V and 2 bases from J, the gap between germline ends came to 11 bases. The CDR3 loop spans 14 amino acids. Germline V gene lookup returns CDR1 LNHDA and CDR2 SQIVND (reference sequence). CDR3 DNA: TGTGCCAGTAGTGTGGGATTGACCACAGATACGCAGTATTTT. It is translated as CASSVGLTTDTQYF.

The chain uses TRBV7-2 and TRBJ1-1; a possible D gene is TRBD1 (6 bases). Germline V gene sequence: CDR1 SGHTA, CDR2 FQGNSA. Trimming took 3 bases from V and 3 from J, leaving 11 bases between them. This CDR3 spans 14 amino acids. This chain's CDR3 is CASSFRGAYTEAFF. CDR3 nucleotide sequence: TGTGCCAGCAGCTTTCGGGGGGCGTACACTGAAGCTTTCTTT.

The chain recombines TRBV2 with TRBJ1-1; a possible D gene is TRBD1 (5 bases). This CDR3 region has 13 residues. CDR1 is SNHLY and CDR2 is FYNNEI in the germline V gene. Trimming pared 3 bases from V and 6 bases from J, leaving 11 bases between. For the CDR3, the DNA is TGTGCCAGCAGTGAGCAGGGTGGCGCTGAAGCTTTCTTT. It encodes CASSEQGGAEAFF.

The V gene is TRBV3-1 (or the pseudogene TRBV3-2), the J gene TRBJ1-4, with D unclear. The V end was cut by 2 bases, the J end by 10 bases, with 8 bases between. The CDR3 length is 12 residues. Per germline, CDR1 LGHDT and CDR2 YNNKEL (reference sequence). The CDR3 sequence is CASSQLRGKLFF. The DNA of the CDR3 is TGTGCCAGCAGCCAACTCCGAGGAAAACTGTTTTTT.

The chain carries TRBV6-6 and TRBJ2-7; D is ambiguous. V lost 6 bases and J 0 bases, leaving 15 bases between the germline ends. The CDR3 is 15 amino acids. Germline CDR1 MNHNY, CDR2 SVGAGI (reference sequence). CDR3 in amino acids: CASRPQQSSSYEQYF. The CDR3 nucleotides read TGTGCCAGCAGACCCCAGCAAAGTAGCTCCTACGAGCAGTACTTC.

This chain uses TRBV6-1 with TRBJ1-5; D gene unclear. Trimming took off 1 base at V and 4 bases at J, with 5 bases between the two ends. Germline V gene sequence: CDR1 MNHNS, CDR2 SASEGT. The CDR3 spans 13 residues. CDR3 DNA: TGTGCCAGCAGTGAAGGACGGAATCAGCCCCAGCATTTT. It specifies CASSEGRNQPQHF.

Points on this clone: Other nucleotide sequences in the sample specify the same CDR3. The V gene is TRBV12-5, the J gene TRBJ2-2; D call uncertain. Germline CDR1 is LGHNT and CDR2 is FRNRAP. V was shortened by 6 bases and J by 1 base, with 6 bases between the two germline ends. The CDR3 spans 13 residues. The CDR3 region is CASGLMNTGELFF. Here the CDR3 DNA reads TGTGCTAGTGGCCTGATGAACACCGGGGAGCTGTTTTTT.

The chain links TRBV7-8 to TRBJ1-4; weak D call: TRBD1 (6 bases). The CDR3 spans 16 residues. Deletions cut 2 bases from V and 8 bases from J, with 18 bases between. Germline CDR1 is SGHVS and CDR2 is FQNEAQ. In nucleotides, the CDR3 is TGTGCCAGCAGCTTAAACGCCTTAAGGGGGGGGGAAAAACTGTTTTTT. This codes for CASSLNALRGGEKLFF.

This chain links TRBV5-6 with TRBJ2-2; D call uncertain. The V and J ends lost 0 bases and 6 bases respectively, with 6 bases between them. Germline CDR1 reads SGHDT; CDR2 reads YYEEEE. The length of the CDR3 is 13 residues. The CDR3 sequence: CASSLGSAGELFF. The CDR3 DNA sequence: TGTGCCAGCAGCTTGGGGTCGGCCGGGGAGCTGTTTTTT.